The sequence of this T cell receptor beta chain was determined in a study of blood T cell repertoires in COVID-19. Across the whole study: Samples representing acute and convalescent COVID-19 were sourced from the United States, Italy and Spain. PBMCs, B-cell-depleted T cells, or T cells were the source of the cDNA or gDNA that made up the material.

Trimming pared 6 bases from V and 8 bases from J, leaving 11 bases between. The CDR3 contains 12 residues. Methods used by the authors: Cell counts per sample came from amplifying reference gene primers. Clones were read by immunoSEQ multiplex PCR, and TCRdb kept only the in-frame ones, dropping some. V and J calls and clone size follow that table, whereas D and trimming were derived from the DNA. The sample holds a few hundred thousand clones, around 80% seen once. Sequencing input: peripheral blood. This chain connects TRBV12-3 or TRBV12-4 to TRBJ2-4; weak D call: TRBD2 (5 bases). The clonotype originates from a middle-aged woman who had recovered from COVID-19. The CDR3 protein is CASRDSADIQYF. The DNA for the CDR3 is TGTGCCAGCAGGGACTCGGCAGACATTCAGTACTTC.